The TCR beta chain under discussion was sequenced for a study of blood T cell repertoires in COVID-19. Study in general: Sites across the United States, Italy and Spain contributed samples from acute and convalescent COVID-19. PBMCs, B-cell-depleted T cells, or T cells were the source of the cDNA or gDNA that made up the material.

In the original analysis: It was from reference gene primer amplification that nucleated cell counts were estimated. TCRdb's table, derived via immunoSEQ multiplex PCR, lists solely in-frame clones and lacks some. V, J and clone size were drawn from that table, and D and trimming were deduced from the DNA. Of tens of thousands of clones in the sample, about 90% are singletons; the top ten hold roughly 6.8%. This receptor was taken from a woman aged 80 or over with active COVID-19. Specimen: peripheral blood.

CDR3 region: CASSLAGSWNQPQHF. In DNA form, the CDR3 reads TGCGCCAGCAGCTTGGCAGGTTCATGGAATCAGCCCCAGCATTTT. The chain recombines TRBV5-1 with TRBJ1-5; D gene ambiguous. The V end was cut by 0 bases, the J end by 4 bases, with 11 bases between. Germline assignment: CDR1 SGHRS and CDR2 YFSETQ. The length of the CDR3 is 15 residues. Full variable domain (outside the CDR3, taken from reference TRBV5-1 and TRBJ1-5): KAGVTQTPRYLIKTRGQQVTLSCSPISGHRSVSWYQQTPGQGLQFLFEYFSETQRNKGNFPGRFSGRQFSNSRSEMNVSTLELGDSALYLCASSLAGSWNQPQHFGDGTRLSIL.